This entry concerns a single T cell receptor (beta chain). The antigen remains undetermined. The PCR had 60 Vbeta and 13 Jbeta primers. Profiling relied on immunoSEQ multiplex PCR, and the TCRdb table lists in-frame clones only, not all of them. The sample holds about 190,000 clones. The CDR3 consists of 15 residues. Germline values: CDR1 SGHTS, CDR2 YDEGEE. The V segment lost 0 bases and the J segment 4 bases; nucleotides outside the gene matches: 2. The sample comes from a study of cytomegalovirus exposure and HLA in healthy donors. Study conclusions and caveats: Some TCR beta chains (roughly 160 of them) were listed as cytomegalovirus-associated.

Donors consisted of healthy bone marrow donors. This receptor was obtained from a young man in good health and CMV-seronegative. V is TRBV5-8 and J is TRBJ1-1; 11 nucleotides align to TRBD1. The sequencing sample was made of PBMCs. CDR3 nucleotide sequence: TGTGCCAGCAGCTTGGGGGGACAGGGGGGCACTGAAGCTTTCTTT. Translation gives CASSLGGQGGTEAFF. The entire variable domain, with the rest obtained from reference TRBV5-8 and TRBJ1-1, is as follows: EAGVTQSPTHLIKTRGQQATLRCSPISGHTSVYWYQQALGLGLQFLLWYDEGEERNRGNFPPRFSGRQFPNYSSELNVNALELEDSALYLCASSLGGQGGTEAFFGQGTRLTVV.